Following are 8 T cell receptor beta chains from one sample sequenced in a study of cytomegalovirus exposure and HLA in healthy donors. Sequenced by immunoSEQ multiplex PCR; TCRdb stores in-frame clones only, minus some. The sample contains 110,000 to 150,000 clones, more than 85% of which appear only once. The sample consisted of PBMCs. The receptors were gathered from a man aged 18 to 30 in good health and CMV-seronegative.

V is TRBV9 and J is TRBJ2-5; D is possibly TRBD1 (5 bases). Germline values: CDR1 SGDLS, CDR2 YYNGEE. V dropped 0 bases and J dropped 1 base, with 10 bases sitting between them. The CDR3 covers 15 residues. The CDR3 DNA reads as TGTGCCAGCAGCGTAGATGGGGCAGCCCAAGAGACCCAGTACTTC. Protein: CASSVDGAAQETQYF.

The J gene is TRBJ2-1, the V gene TRBV18; 7 nucleotides agree with TRBD1. The CDR3 extends over 12 amino acids. J gave up 8 bases and V 3 bases, and 1 base lay outside the gene matches. The germline CDR1 and CDR2 sequences are KGHSH and LQKENI. The CDR3 coding sequence is TGTGCCAGCTCACCGACAGGGTATGAGCAGTTCTTC. It encodes CASSPTGYEQFF.

The V and J genes are TRBV28 and TRBJ2-1; a possible D gene is TRBD2 (6 bases). V shed 6 bases and J shed 5 bases, with 11 bases lying between them. The V gene's germline CDR1 is MDHEN and CDR2 SYDVKM. This CDR3 comprises 13 residues. CDR3 bases: TGTGCCAGCAGAACGGGACTCGACAATGAGCAGTTCTTC. It encodes CASRTGLDNEQFF. The variable domain in full, completed from reference TRBV28 and TRBJ2-1, reads DVKVTQSSRYLVKRTGEKVFLECVQDMDHENMFWYRQDPGLGLRLIYFSYDVKMKEKGDIPEGYSVSREKKERFSLILESASTNQTSMYLCASRTGLDNEQFFGPGTRLTVL.

This clone has a single count. The genes are TRBV5-4 and TRBJ2-5; 9 nucleotides line up with TRBD1. Germline V gene data show CDR1 as SGHNT and CDR2 as YYREEE (reference sequence). The CDR3 consists of 15 residues. V lost 1 base, J lost 3 bases, and 4 bases stayed unmatched. This CDR3 is CASSLNGDREETQYF. In DNA form, the CDR3 reads TGTGCCAGCAGCTTGAACGGGGACAGGGAAGAGACCCAGTACTTC.

Concerning this clone itself: Compared with germline, one end of the junction differs, possibly owing to a read error. The CDR3 spells CASSLDSAGDF. CDR3 nucleotides: TGTGCCAGCAGTTTGGACAGCGCTGGTGACTTC. The chain recombines TRBV2 with TRBJ2-4; TRBD1 might be the D (6 bases). CDR3 length equals 11 residues. Germline V gives CDR1 SNHLY, CDR2 FYNNEI.

This chain links TRBV5-1 with TRBJ2-5; no definite D call. CDR1 is SGHRS and CDR2 is YFSETQ in the germline V gene. This CDR3 has 15 residues. Trimming removed 0 bases from V and 2 bases from J, with 11 bases in between. The DNA for the CDR3 is TGCGCCAGCAGCTTGGTCTCAGGATTACAAGAGACCCAGTACTTC. As protein: CASSLVSGLQETQYF.

V gene TRBV5-4 combines with J gene TRBJ1-6; TRBD1 is a possible D gene (6 bases). Germline V gene data show CDR1 as SGHNT and CDR2 as YYREEE (reference sequence). CDR3 length: 18 amino acids. Trimming cost V 3 bases and J 6 bases, with 22 bases left between them. For the CDR3, the DNA is TGTGCCAGCAGCTCGAATGCCGGGACACGACTTTCTAATTCACCCCTCCACTTT. Translated, it gives CASSSNAGTRLSNSPLHF.

The J gene is TRBJ2-5, the V gene TRBV7-9; TRBD1 might be the D (6 bases). Germline-derived CDR1 and CDR2 are SEHNR and FQNEAQ (reference sequence). This CDR3 is built from 15 residues. V gave up 5 bases and J gave up 4 bases, with 17 bases separating them. The CDR3 region has the DNA TGTGCCAGCAGCCCCCTGGGGGCAGGGAGAGAGACCCAGTACTTC. Translation: CASSPLGAGRETQYF. Drawing the rest from reference TRBV7-9 and TRBJ2-5, the complete variable domain is DTGVSQNPRHKITKRGQNVTFRCDPISEHNRLYWYRQTLGQGPEFLTYFQNEAQLEKSRLLSDRFSAERPKGSFSTLEIQRTEQGDSAMYLCASSPLGAGRETQYFGPGTRLLVL.